Following are 32 T cell receptor delta chains from one sample sequenced in a study of Vδ1+ human thymocytes (dated by TCRdb to about 2018). The research as a whole found: Unlike the oligoclonal repertoires in peripheral blood, the thymic TRG and TRD repertoires appeared highly polyclonal, with Gaussian CDR3 length distributions.

These TCRs are of unknown antigen specificity. Sequencing instrument: Illumina MiSeq. RNA extraction was carried out with the RNeasy mini kit, and reverse transcription was then done using Superscript III. To generate the CDR3 amplicons, a multiplex PCR was run using pooled V-gene forward primers together with a constant-region reverse primer that carried Illumina adaptor overhangs. The public reads were reprocessed by TCRdb using CATT, and rows of matching DNA were later combined. The sample table contains some 54,000 delta-chain clones; only one count was recorded for approximately 15% of them. 0.5% of the sample rests with the top ten. Specimen: Vdelta1+ gamma-delta thymocytes from the thymus. The cell subset or site label here, explained by the study, means: FACS-sorted CD3+ TCRalphabeta- TCRVdelta1+ TCRVdelta2- thymocytes. The receptors here all came from a boy under two years old who had congenital heart surgery.

The table lists this clone with a few counts. The chain carries TRDV1 and TRDJ1; TRDD3 might be the D (6 bases). CDR3 length: 18 amino acids. The germline V and J ends were trimmed by 2 bases and 0 bases, with 19 bases remaining between them. Germline V gene data show CDR1 as TSWWSYY and CDR2 as QGS. As DNA, the CDR3 is TGTGCTCTTGGGGAAACCCCCCTTACTGGGTCGTACACCGATAAACTCATCTTT. It yields the protein CALGETPLTGSYTDKLIF.

This clone was detected only a few times. This chain connects TRDV1 to TRDJ1, with 9 nucleotides matching TRDD2. Per germline, CDR1 TSWWSYY and CDR2 QGS. The CDR3 sequence is 19 residues long. The V gene end was trimmed by 4 bases and the J gene end by 8 bases; junction bases not matched to a gene: 23. The CDR3 here is CALGAFLPTYRIFCTKLIF. CDR3 DNA: TGTGCTCTTGGGGCCTTCCTACCAACATACCGGATATTCTGTACGAAACTCATCTTT.

This clone was counted only a few times. The chain employs TRDV1 and TRDJ1; 13 nucleotides agree with TRDD3. The germline V gene encodes CDR1 TSWWSYY and CDR2 QGS. The CDR3 has 21 amino acids. The V gene end was trimmed by 0 bases and the J gene end by 1 base; junction bases not matched to a gene: 14. CDR3 nucleotide sequence: TGTGCTCTTGGGGAACTACTCCGCGTACTGGGGGATACGCGTTGCACCGATAAACTCATCTTT. It specifies CALGELLRVLGDTRCTDKLIF.

The chain combines TRDV1 with TRDJ1; 13 positions match TRDD3. V trimming: 0 bases; J trimming: 5 bases; junction bases outside the gene matches: 6. The germline V gene encodes CDR1 TSWWSYY and CDR2 QGS. The CDR3 has 17 amino acids. CDR3 bases: TGTGCTCTTGGGGAACTGAAGTACTGGGGGATACGGGATAAACTCATCTTT. Translating gives CALGELKYWGIRDKLIF.

This clone was counted only a few times. This chain connects TRDV1 to TRDJ1; 9 bases line up with TRDD2. V shed 3 bases and J 8 bases; nucleotides not matched to a gene: 16. CDR3 length: 17 residues. The germline gives CDR1 TSWWSYY, CDR2 QGS. The CDR3 loop reads CALGETFLRGNPYKLIF. The CDR3 region has the DNA TGTGCTCTTGGGGAGACCTTCCTACGGGGGAACCCTTACAAACTCATCTTT.

The rearrangement uses TRDV1 and TRDJ1; 9 nucleotides align to TRDD3. The CDR3 contains 17 residues. Germline loops: CDR1 TSWWSYY, CDR2 QGS. The V and J ends lost 8 bases and 0 bases, in that order; junction bases with no gene match: 13. In DNA, the CDR3 is TGTGCTCTTTGTCCTAGCTGGGGGATCCAGTACACCGATAAACTCATCTTT. Amino acid sequence: CALCPSWGIQYTDKLIF.

This clone was observed a few times. The V call is TRDV1, the J call TRDJ1; 12 bases map to TRDD3. Germline V gives CDR1 TSWWSYY, CDR2 QGS. Trimming cost V 4 bases and J 0 bases; bases outside gene matches: 21. The CDR3 totals 22 residues. This CDR3 reads CALGGGLPTRTGGYPYTDKLIF. The CDR3 DNA sequence: TGTGCTCTTGGGGGAGGCCTTCCTACGCGTACTGGGGGATACCCGTACACCGATAAACTCATCTTT.

Details on this clone: One junction end disagrees with the germline gene, perhaps due to a read error. The same CDR3 is also encoded by other DNA sequences in this sample. J is TRDJ1 and V is TRDV1, with TRDD3 matching 7 bases. The germline gives CDR1 TSWWSYY, CDR2 QGS. This CDR3 comprises 17 residues. CDR3 region: CALGEPIGIPHTNKLIF. In DNA, the CDR3 is TGTGCTCTTGGGGAACCTATTGGGATACCTCACACCAATAAACTCATCTTT.

V and J are TRDV1 and TRDJ1; 7 bases are a match to TRDD3. The V gene's germline CDR1 is TSWWSYY and CDR2 QGS. Trimming at V came to 2 bases and at J to 0 bases, leaving 15 bases not matched to a gene. The CDR3 runs to 19 residues. The CDR3 DNA reads as TGTGCTCTTGGGGAAATAAAGTTAGACTGGGGACCGTACACCGATAAACTCATCTTT. It translates to CALGEIKLDWGPYTDKLIF.

V is TRDV3 and J is TRDJ1; D may match TRDD2 or TRDD3 (6 bases each). This CDR3 is 18 amino acids long. Germline CDR1 reads TVYSNPD; CDR2 reads GDNSRS (reference sequence). With 4 bases removed from V and 1 base from J, the gap between germline ends came to 28 bases. For the CDR3, the DNA is TGTGCCTCCCTAGGGCCTTCCGAAACTGTGGGGGCCACCGATAAACTCATCTTT. As protein: CASLGPSETVGATDKLIF.

J is TRDJ1 and V is TRDV1, with 12 bases identical to TRDD3. Germline assignment: CDR1 TSWWSYY and CDR2 QGS. Trimming took 0 bases from V and 10 from J; bases not matched to a gene: 12. CDR3 length equals 17 residues. Written as DNA, the CDR3 is TGTGCTCTTGGGGAACTAAGGCCGTACTGGGGGATACAGGGACTCATCTTT. Encoded protein: CALGELRPYWGIQGLIF.

This clone was recorded a few times. J is TRDJ1 and V is TRDV1; unclear D gene. V was shortened by 3 bases and J by 2 bases, with 19 bases between the two germline ends. This CDR3 has 17 residues. Looked up from germline, CDR1 is TSWWSYY and CDR2 is QGS. In DNA, the CDR3 is TGTGCTCTTGGGGACCTCCCGCCCATGTACGGGACCGATAAACTCATCTTT. Translated, it gives CALGDLPPMYGTDKLIF.

The J gene is TRDJ1, the V gene TRDV1, with D possibly TRDD3 on 6 matching bases. V lost 4 bases and J lost 9, with 21 bases in between. From germline, CDR1 is TSWWSYY and CDR2 QGS. CDR3 length: 15 amino acids. The CDR3 sequence is CALGVAPGYWEELIF. The CDR3 region has the DNA TGTGCTCTTGGGGTCGCCCCCGGCTACTGGGAGGAACTCATCTTT.

V and J are TRDV1 and TRDJ1, with 9 positions matching TRDD3. V lost 0 bases and J lost 2; bases outside the gene matches: 22. The CDR3 length is 22 residues. CDR1 and CDR2 from the germline V gene are TSWWSYY and QGS. CDR3 DNA sequence: TGTGCTCTTGGGGAACTGGAGGCTTCTTATTCACTGGGGGAAGCCGGAACCGATAAACTCATCTTT. Translated: CALGELEASYSLGEAGTDKLIF.

This clone showed up just a few times. This rearrangement joins TRDV1 to TRDJ2; D gene uncertain. V was clipped by 2 bases and J by 8 bases, with 21 bases between them. The CDR3 consists of 17 residues. Germline CDR1 and CDR2: TSWWSYY and QGS. The CDR3 DNA follows: TGTGCTCTTGGGGAAACTCTGTGGGCTACACGGAGGGCACAACTCTTCTTT. It yields the protein CALGETLWATRRAQLFF.

V gene TRDV1 combines with J gene TRDJ1; 13 nucleotides match TRDD3. The germline V gene encodes CDR1 TSWWSYY and CDR2 QGS. V trimming: 0 bases; J trimming: 3 bases; junction bases outside the gene matches: 16. The CDR3 extends over 21 amino acids. This CDR3 reads CALGELALLGDTRLSPDKLIF. CDR3 sequence (DNA): TGTGCTCTTGGGGAACTGGCCTTACTGGGGGATACGCGCCTCTCCCCCGATAAACTCATCTTT.

This clone came up a few times. The chain carries TRDV1 and TRDJ1; TRDD3 matches at 8 bases. The CDR3 length is 14 residues. Germline CDR1 reads TSWWSYY; CDR2 reads QGS. The junction had 7 bases not matched to a gene; V was cut back by 7 bases and J by 3 bases. This chain's CDR3 is CALVGYWGPDKLIF. The CDR3 nucleotides read TGTGCTCTTGTCGGCTACTGGGGGCCCGATAAACTCATCTTT.

This clone was counted only a few times. The V call is TRDV1, the J call TRDJ1, with TRDD3 matching over 8 bases. Germline assignment: CDR1 TSWWSYY and CDR2 QGS. The CDR3 extends over 19 amino acids. V was clipped by 5 bases and J by 0 bases; unmatched bases: 17. CDR3: CALGPPPPGTGGYTDKLIF. The CDR3 nucleotides read TGTGCTCTTGGGCCCCCGCCCCCGGGTACTGGGGGCTACACCGATAAACTCATCTTT.

Remarks on this clone: The sample carries other DNA sequences with the same CDR3. This chain connects TRDV1 to TRDJ1; D might be TRDD3 (5 bases). The germline V gene has CDR1 TSWWSYY and CDR2 QGS. V was cut by 9 bases and J by 0 bases, with 26 bases left in between. This CDR3 region has 18 residues. The CDR3 loop reads CALGPFRRPRGDTDKLIF. For the CDR3, the DNA is TGTGCTCTCGGGCCCTTTAGGCGCCCGCGGGGGGACACCGATAAACTCATCTTT.

The gene calls are TRDV2 and TRDJ1; 8 nucleotides match TRDD3. With 0 bases clipped from V and 0 bases from J, the junction kept 8 bases outside the gene matches. CDR1 GEAIGNYY and CDR2 EKD come from the germline V gene. This CDR3 spans 17 amino acids. DNA of the CDR3: TGTGCCTGTGACACCCTGTCCTGGGGGAAATACACCGATAAACTCATCTTT. Translated, it gives CACDTLSWGKYTDKLIF.

The V gene is TRDV1, the J gene TRDJ1; the match to TRDD3 covers 11 bases. CDR1 and CDR2 from the germline V gene are TSWWSYY and QGS. After removal of 2 bases from V and 2 bases from J, the junction contained 13 bases not matched to a gene. The CDR3 runs 19 residues. CDR3 sequence reads: CALGEESPVLGDMTDKLIF. The CDR3 bases are TGTGCTCTTGGGGAAGAAAGTCCCGTACTGGGGGATATGACCGATAAACTCATCTTT.

This chain joins TRDV2 and TRDJ1; TRDD3 matches 8 bases. This CDR3 comprises 21 residues. The V and J ends lost 0 bases and 0 bases, in that order; junction bases with no gene match: 20. CDR1 is GEAIGNYY and CDR2 is EKD in the germline V gene. The CDR3 DNA reads TGTGCCTGTGACACCGGAACTACTCTACTGGGGGCTTTAGAGTACACCGATAAACTCATCTTT. As protein: CACDTGTTLLGALEYTDKLIF.

Only a few counts were recorded for this clone. J is TRDJ1 and V is TRDV1, with 9 bases matching TRDD3. Trimming at V came to 2 bases and at J to 3 bases, leaving 22 bases not matched to a gene. The germline CDR1 and CDR2 sequences are TSWWSYY and QGS. This CDR3 region has 21 residues. The CDR3 DNA is TGTGCTCTTGGGGAAGCCTTCCCACCCTCGCCTTTACTGGGGGACGCCGATAAACTCATCTTT. This translates into CALGEAFPPSPLLGDADKLIF.

This sequence joins TRDV1 and TRDJ1; the match to TRDD3 covers 8 bases. Looked up from germline, CDR1 is TSWWSYY and CDR2 is QGS. CDR3 size: 20 residues. J was trimmed by 0 bases and V by 2 bases; bases with no gene match: 17. This CDR3 is CALGESFSGTGGSYTDKLIF. CDR3 in DNA: TGTGCTCTTGGGGAATCCTTCTCCGGTACTGGGGGCTCGTACACCGATAAACTCATCTTT.

The chain combines TRDV1 with TRDJ1; TRDD3 matches 13 bases. V lost 8 bases to trimming and J lost 0 bases; unmatched junction nucleotides: 12. CDR3 length: 18 amino acids. CDR1 is TSWWSYY and CDR2 is QGS in the germline V gene. The chain's CDR3 is CALWPLLGDTRYTDKLIF. CDR3 nucleotide sequence: TGTGCTCTTTGGCCCTTACTGGGGGATACGAGGTACACCGATAAACTCATCTTT.

This rearrangement joins TRDV1 to TRDJ1; 7 nucleotides line up with TRDD3. Germline trimming cut 0 bases from V and 2 bases from J; bases unmatched to any gene: 9. The CDR3 spans 17 residues. CDR1 is TSWWSYY and CDR2 is QGS in the germline V gene. For the CDR3, the DNA is TGTGCTCTTGGGGAACTCCTTTGTACTGGGGAGACCGATAAACTCATCTTT. It encodes CALGELLCTGETDKLIF.

The V and J genes are TRDV1 and TRDJ1, with TRDD3 identical over 9 bases. V gave up 1 base and J gave up 0 bases; unmatched junction bases: 12. Germline V gene lookup returns CDR1 TSWWSYY and CDR2 QGS. CDR3 length: 19 residues. DNA for the CDR3: TGTGCTCTTGGGGAACCTGCGGATTTCGGGGGATACCACACCGATAAACTCATCTTT. It codes for CALGEPADFGGYHTDKLIF.

With respect to this clone: This sample includes further DNA sequences coding for the same CDR3. The chain carries TRDV1 and TRDJ1, with 10 bases lining up with TRDD3. This CDR3 comprises 22 residues. The junction had 21 bases not matched to a gene; V was cut back by 1 base and J by 1 base. From germline, CDR1 is TSWWSYY and CDR2 QGS. Here the CDR3 DNA reads TGTGCTCTTGGGGAACCGGCCTTCCTCTTTACTGGGGGATGGGGGGGCACCGATAAACTCATCTTT. Protein product: CALGEPAFLFTGGWGGTDKLIF.

This clone came up a few times. The J gene is TRDJ1, the V gene TRDV1; 12 positions match TRDD3. The J segment lost 10 bases and the V segment lost 2 bases, leaving 29 bases of the junction unmatched. The CDR3 sequence is 22 residues long. Germline loops: CDR1 TSWWSYY, CDR2 QGS. CDR3 sequence: CALGEASAPYWGIPPPYDGLIF. The CDR3 DNA is TGTGCTCTTGGGGAAGCTAGTGCCCCGTACTGGGGGATACCTCCCCCATATGACGGACTCATCTTT.

This clone was detected a few times. The V and J genes are TRDV1 and TRDJ1; possibly TRDD3 for D (6 bases). The V end lost 5 bases, the J end lost 8 bases, and 27 bases lay between the germline ends. This CDR3 comprises 17 residues. Per the germline V gene, CDR1 is TSWWSYY and CDR2 is QGS. For the CDR3, the DNA is TGTGCTCTTGGGAACCCCAACGGGGGGGCTTGGGGATGGAAACTCATCTTT. Translation gives CALGNPNGGAWGWKLIF.

The chain is built from TRDV1 and TRDJ1, with TRDD3 matching 11 bases. From germline, CDR1 is TSWWSYY and CDR2 QGS. This CDR3 is 23 amino acids long. The trim removed 4 bases at V and 1 base at J, leaving 26 bases unmatched. Here the CDR3 reads CALGATPRGPTRAGGYRTDKLIF. The CDR3 nucleotides are TGTGCTCTTGGGGCCACCCCGAGGGGCCCTACAAGAGCTGGGGGATACCGCACCGATAAACTCATCTTT.

This clone has just a few counts. This chain links TRDV1 with TRDJ1, with D perhaps matching TRDD3 (6 bases). Looked up from germline, CDR1 is TSWWSYY and CDR2 is QGS. CDR3 length: 17 residues. V dropped 0 bases and J dropped 0 bases, with 14 bases sitting between them. CDR3 in amino acids: CALGELGGPPYTDKLIF. CDR3 sequence (DNA): TGTGCTCTTGGGGAACTCGGGGGACCCCCGTACACCGATAAACTCATCTTT.